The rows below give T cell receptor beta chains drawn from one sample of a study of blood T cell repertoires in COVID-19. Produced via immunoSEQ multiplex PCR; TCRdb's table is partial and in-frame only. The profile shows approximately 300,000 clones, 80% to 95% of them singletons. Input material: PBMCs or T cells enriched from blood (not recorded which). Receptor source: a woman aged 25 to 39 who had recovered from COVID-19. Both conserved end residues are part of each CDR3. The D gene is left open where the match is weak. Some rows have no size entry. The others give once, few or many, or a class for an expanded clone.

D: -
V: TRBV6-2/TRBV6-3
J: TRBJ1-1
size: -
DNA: TGTGCCAGCAGTTACTCCGTGGAGAGCACTGAAGCTTTCTTT
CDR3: CASSYSVESTEAFF

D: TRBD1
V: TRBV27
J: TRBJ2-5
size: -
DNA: TGTGCCAGCAGCAGGGGGTCTTGGGAGACCCAGTACTTC
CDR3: CASSRGSWETQYF

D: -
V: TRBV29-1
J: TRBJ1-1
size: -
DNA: TGCAGCCCAGCGGGGAACACTGAAGCTTTCTTT
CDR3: CSPAGNTEAFF

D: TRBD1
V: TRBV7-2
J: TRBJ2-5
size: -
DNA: TGTGCCAGCACCAGACAGGGGGGAGAGACCCAGTACTTC
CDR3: CASTRQGGETQYF

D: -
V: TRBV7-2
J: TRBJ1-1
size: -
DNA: TGTGCCAGCAGCTTAACTGCAGGGGTCAGTTCCGAAGCTTTCTTT
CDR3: CASSLTAGVSSEAFF

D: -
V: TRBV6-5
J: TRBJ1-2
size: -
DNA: TGTGCCAGCAGCCTAGACTTTAACTATGGCTACACCTTC
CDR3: CASSLDFNYGYTF

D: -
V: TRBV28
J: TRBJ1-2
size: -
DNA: TGTGCCAGCAGTTTAGGGGGGGCGAACTATGGCTACACCTTC
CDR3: CASSLGGANYGYTF

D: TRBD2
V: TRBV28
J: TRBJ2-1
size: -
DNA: TGTGCCAGCAGTTTCCCACTAGCGGGACTCCCTCGGGATAGCTCCTACAATGAGCAGTTCTTC
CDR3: CASSFPLAGLPRDSSYNEQFF

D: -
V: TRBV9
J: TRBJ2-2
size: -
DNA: TGTGCCAGCAAACCAGGCGGCAGGGTTGAGGCCGGGGAGCTGTTTTTT
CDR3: CASKPGGRVEAGELFF

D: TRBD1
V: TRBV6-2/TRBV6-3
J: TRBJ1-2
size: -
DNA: TGTGCCAGCAGTGACCACAGGGGCTATGGCTACACCTTC
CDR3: CASSDHRGYGYTF

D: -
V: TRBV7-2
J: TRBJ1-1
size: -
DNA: TGTGCCAGCAGCCCGCAGTATACTGAAGCTTTCTTT
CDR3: CASSPQYTEAFF

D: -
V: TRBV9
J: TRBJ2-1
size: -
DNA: TGTGCCAGCAGCGTAGCTTTGGCCGGGTACTACAATGAGCAGTTCTTC
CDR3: CASSVALAGYYNEQFF

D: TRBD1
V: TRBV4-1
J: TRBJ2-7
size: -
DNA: TGCGCCAGCAGCCTCGGGACAGGAGCCTACGAGCAGTACTTC
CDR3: CASSLGTGAYEQYF

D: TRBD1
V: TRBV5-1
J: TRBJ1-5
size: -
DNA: TGCGCCAGCAGCACTGGGACAGGGGGCTTTAGCAATCAGCCCCAGCATTTT
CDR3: CASSTGTGGFSNQPQHF

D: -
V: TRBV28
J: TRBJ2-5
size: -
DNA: TGTGCCAGCAGTTCAGTTAGCCGCGAGACCCAGTACTTC
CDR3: CASSSVSRETQYF

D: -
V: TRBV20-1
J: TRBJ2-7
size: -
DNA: TGCAGTGCTAGTCGGGACTCGCCCTACGAGCAGTACTTC
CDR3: CSASRDSPYEQYF

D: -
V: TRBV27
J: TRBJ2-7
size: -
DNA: TGTGCCAGCAGTCCCAAGGGACTGCAGTCCTACGAGCAGTACTTC
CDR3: CASSPKGLQSYEQYF

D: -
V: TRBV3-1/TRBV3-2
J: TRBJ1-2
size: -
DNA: TGTGCCAGCAGCCAAGTCCTCGTCAGGGGAGGCTACACCTTC
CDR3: CASSQVLVRGGYTF

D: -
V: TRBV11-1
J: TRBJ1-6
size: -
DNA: TGTGCCAGCAGCCCGCCGGGGGTCAATTCACCCCTCCACTTT
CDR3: CASSPPGVNSPLHF

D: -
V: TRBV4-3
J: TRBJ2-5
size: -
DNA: TGCGCCAGCAGCCAAGATATGAGCACAGGATGGGAGACCCAGTACTTC
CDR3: CASSQDMSTGWETQYF

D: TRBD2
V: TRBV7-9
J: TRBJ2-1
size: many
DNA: TGTGCCACCGGGGGACTAGGATTCAATGAGCAGTTCTTC
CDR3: CATGGLGFNEQFF

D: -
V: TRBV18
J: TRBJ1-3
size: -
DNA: TGTGCCAGCTCACCCCCCGGGGGCTCTGGAAACACCATATATTTT
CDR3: CASSPPGGSGNTIYF

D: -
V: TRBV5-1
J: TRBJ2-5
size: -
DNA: TGCGCCAGCAGCGTGGGACGGGTACAAGAGACCCAGTACTTC
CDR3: CASSVGRVQETQYF

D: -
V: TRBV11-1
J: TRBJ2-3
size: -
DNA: TGTGCCAGCAGCTTAGGGTGGCAGGTCACAGATACGCAGTATTTT
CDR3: CASSLGWQVTDTQYF

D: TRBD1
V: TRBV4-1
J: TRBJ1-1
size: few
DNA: TGCGCCAGCAGCTTCGACAGGGGCACTGAAGCTTTCTTT
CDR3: CASSFDRGTEAFF

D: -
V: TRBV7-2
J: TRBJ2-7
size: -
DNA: TGTGCCAGCAGCTTAGTATTCGAGCAGTACTTC
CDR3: CASSLVFEQYF

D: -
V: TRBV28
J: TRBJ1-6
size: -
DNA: TGTGCCAGCAGTTTATATAGGGGCGGATCACCCCTCCACTTT
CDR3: CASSLYRGGSPLHF

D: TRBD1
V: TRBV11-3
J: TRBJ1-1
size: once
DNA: TGTGCCAGCAGCTTAGAGCAGGGGGCTACTAACACTGAAGCTTTCTTT
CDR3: CASSLEQGATNTEAFF

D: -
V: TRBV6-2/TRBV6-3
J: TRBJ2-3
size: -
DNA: TGTGCCAGCAGTTACTTGGCGGGGACCACAGATACGCAGTATTTT
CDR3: CASSYLAGTTDTQYF

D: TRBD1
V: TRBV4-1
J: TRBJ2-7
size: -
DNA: TGCGCCAGCAGCCCAGGACAGGGGATTGGCGAGCAGTACTTC
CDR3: CASSPGQGIGEQYF

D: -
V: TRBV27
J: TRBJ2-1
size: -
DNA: TGTGGATCTCGGGTAGTCGCCTTGTCTGAGCAGTTCTTC
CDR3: CGSRVVALSEQFF

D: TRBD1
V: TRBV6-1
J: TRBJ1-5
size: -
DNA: TGTGCCAGCGGCGAGACAGGGGCCATCGGATGGCCCCAGCATTTT
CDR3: CASGETGAIGWPQHF

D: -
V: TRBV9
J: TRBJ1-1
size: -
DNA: TGTGCCAGCAGCGGTGGGGCGGGGAAAGGCACTGAAGCTTTCTTT
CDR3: CASSGGAGKGTEAFF

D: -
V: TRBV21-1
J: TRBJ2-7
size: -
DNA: TGTGCCAGGCAGGGGGCGACAGGGGGTGCGGACGAGCAGTACTTC
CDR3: CARQGATGGADEQYF

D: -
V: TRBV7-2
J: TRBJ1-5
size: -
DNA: TGTGCCAGCAGCTTGATACAGGGCGGCAATCAGCCCCAGCATTTT
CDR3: CASSLIQGGNQPQHF

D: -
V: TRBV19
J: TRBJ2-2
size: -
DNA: TGTGCCAGTAGTATAGCGGCGGCAAGCACCGGGGAGCTGTTTTTT
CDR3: CASSIAAASTGELFF

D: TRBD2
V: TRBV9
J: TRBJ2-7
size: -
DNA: TGTGCCAGCAGCGAGGGTGGGAGGGACCAATACGAGCAGTACTTC
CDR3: CASSEGGRDQYEQYF

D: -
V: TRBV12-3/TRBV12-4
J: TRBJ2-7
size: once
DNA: TGTGCCAGCAGTTTAGGGCAGTCCTACGAGCAGTACTTC
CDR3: CASSLGQSYEQYF

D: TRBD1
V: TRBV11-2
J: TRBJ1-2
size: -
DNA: TGTGCCAGCAGCGCCTCAAGACAGGGTGGCGGTTACACCTTC
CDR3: CASSASRQGGGYTF

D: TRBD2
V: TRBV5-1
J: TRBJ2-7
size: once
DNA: TGCGCCAGCAGCCATGAGAGCGGGAGACTCGTAAGATACGAGCAGTACTTC
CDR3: CASSHESGRLVRYEQYF

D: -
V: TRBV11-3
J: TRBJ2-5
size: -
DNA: TGTGCCAGCAGCTTAAACACACCAAGAGAGACCCAGTACTTC
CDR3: CASSLNTPRETQYF

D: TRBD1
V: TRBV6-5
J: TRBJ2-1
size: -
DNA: TGTGCCAGCTCCCCCCAGGGGGCCTACAATGAGCAGTTCTTC
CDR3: CASSPQGAYNEQFF

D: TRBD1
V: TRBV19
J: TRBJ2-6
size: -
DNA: TGTGCCAGTAGTATAGGGGTGGGGACAGGGAGCCCTGGGGCCAACGTCCTGACTTTC
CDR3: CASSIGVGTGSPGANVLTF

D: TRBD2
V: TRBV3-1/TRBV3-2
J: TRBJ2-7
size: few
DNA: TGTGCCAGCAGCCAAGATCCGGGAGGCGACTCCTACGAGCAGTACTTC
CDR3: CASSQDPGGDSYEQYF

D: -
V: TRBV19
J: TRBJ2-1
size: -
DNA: TGTGCCAGTAGTATCAGACAGTTCAGCTCCTACAATGAGCAGTTCTTC
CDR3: CASSIRQFSSYNEQFF

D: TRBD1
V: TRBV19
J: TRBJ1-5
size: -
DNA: TGTGCCAGTAGTATGGGACAGGCCCTTCAGCCCCAGCATTTT
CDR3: CASSMGQALQPQHF

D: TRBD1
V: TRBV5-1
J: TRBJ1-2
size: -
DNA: TGCGCCAGCAGCCGGACAGGATCTAATGGCTACACCTTC
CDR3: CASSRTGSNGYTF